A selection of T cell receptor beta chains follows, all from one sample in a study of T cell responses to AZD1222 COVID-19 vaccine. Here immunoSEQ multiplex PCR was the method, and the copy in TCRdb shows in-frame clones only, minus some. The sample includes 95,000 to 110,000 clones, more than 80% of them seen just once. This material consisted of peripheral blood, taken on day 0 of AZD1222 vaccination. The source of these receptors is an adult in good health. Each CDR3 is given with its conserved first and last residue. Fields, in order: V gene, J gene, clone size, D gene, CDR3 protein, CDR3 DNA. A D gene is named only where the DNA matches it firmly. The size field is filled for only some rows; it gives once, few, many or a size class.

TRBV19,TRBJ1-2,NA,NA,CASSIQGPITYGYTF,TGTGCCAGTAGTATCCAGGGGCCGATCACCTATGGCTACACCTTC
TRBV18,TRBJ1-1,few,NA,CASSPLLGGAFF,TGTGCCAGCTCACCCCTGCTGGGTGGAGCTTTCTTT
TRBV19,TRBJ2-7,NA,TRBD1,CASSGAGTVSYEQYF,TGTGCCAGTAGTGGTGCCGGGACAGTCTCCTACGAGCAGTACTTC
TRBV7-6,TRBJ1-1,NA,NA,CASSSGPNTEAFF,TGTGCCAGCAGCTCAGGGCCGAACACTGAAGCTTTCTTT
TRBV11-1,TRBJ1-2,NA,TRBD1,CASSPSGGNYGYTF,TGTGCCAGCAGCCCCTCAGGGGGCAACTATGGCTACACCTTC
TRBV5-1,TRBJ2-3,NA,NA,CASSLGLRTVFTDTQYF,TGCGCCAGCAGCTTGGGCCTCAGGACAGTATTCACAGATACGCAGTATTTT
TRBV2,TRBJ2-7,NA,NA,CASRYQGYSYEQYF,TGTGCCAGCAGGTATCAGGGCTACTCCTACGAGCAGTACTTC
TRBV5-6,TRBJ1-2,few,NA,CASSLGAVGVTF,TGTGCCAGCAGCTTAGGGGCAGTGGGTGTCACCTTC
TRBV5-6,TRBJ1-5,once,NA,CASSLRGTSNQPQHF,TGTGCCAGCAGCCTAAGGGGTACCAGCAATCAGCCCCAGCATTTT
TRBV7-2,TRBJ2-5,NA,NA,CASSLARPQETQYF,TGTGCCAGCAGCTTAGCGCGTCCTCAAGAGACCCAGTACTTC
TRBV28,TRBJ1-1,NA,NA,CASSFWGQMNTEAFF,TGTGCCAGCAGTTTTTGGGGCCAAATGAACACTGAAGCTTTCTTT
TRBV29-1,TRBJ1-2,NA,NA,CSVGRDLDYGYTF,TGCAGCGTGGGGCGGGATTTAGACTATGGCTACACCTTC
TRBV6-6,TRBJ2-3,few,NA,CASRDRRDFSTDTQYF,TGTGCCAGCAGAGATCGCAGGGATTTCAGCACAGATACGCAGTATTTT
TRBV5-1,TRBJ1-1,NA,NA,CASSLGDDRNTEAFF,TGCGCCAGCAGCTTGGGTGATGACAGGAACACTGAAGCTTTCTTT
TRBV30,TRBJ2-7,NA,NA,CAWGRREQYF,TGTGCCTGGGGCCGACGGGAGCAGTACTTC
TRBV13,TRBJ2-7,NA,TRBD1,CASSPDRVGYEQYF,TGTGCCAGCAGCCCGGACAGGGTCGGTTACGAGCAGTACTTC
TRBV5-4,TRBJ2-7,NA,TRBD1,CASSESGTGVYEQYF,TGTGCCAGCAGCGAATCCGGGACAGGGGTCTACGAGCAGTACTTC
TRBV5-4,TRBJ2-7,NA,TRBD2,CASTLGTSGSYEQYF,TGTGCCAGCACCCTGGGGACTAGCGGGTCCTACGAGCAGTACTTC
TRBV28,TRBJ2-1,NA,TRBD2,CASSLYQRELEGEQFF,TGTGCCAGCAGTTTATATCAGCGGGAGCTTGAAGGTGAGCAGTTCTTC
TRBV18,TRBJ2-2,NA,NA,CASSSIRPSDTGELFF,TGTGCCAGCTCCTCGATACGGCCCTCTGACACCGGGGAGCTGTTTTTT
TRBV28,TRBJ2-7,NA,NA,CASSLASRTYEQYF,TGTGCCAGCAGTTTGGCCAGCAGAACCTACGAGCAGTACTTC
TRBV18,TRBJ1-3,NA,TRBD1,CASSNPGQYFGTPGNTIYF,TGTGCCAGCTCAAACCCGGGACAGTATTTCGGCACGCCTGGAAACACCATATATTTT
TRBV11-2,TRBJ2-1,NA,NA,CASSLAGVSHNEQFF,TGTGCCAGCAGCTTAGCCGGAGTTAGCCACAATGAGCAGTTCTTC
TRBV7-3,TRBJ2-7,few,NA,CASSPFLVTSYEQYF,TGTGCCAGCAGCCCTTTCCTGGTCACATCCTACGAGCAGTACTTC
TRBV7-2,TRBJ2-7,few,NA,CASRMRAEAYEQYF,TGTGCCAGCAGAATGAGGGCGGAAGCCTACGAGCAGTACTTC
TRBV7-9,TRBJ1-1,NA,TRBD1,CASSHRGAEAFF,TGTGCCAGCAGCCACAGGGGGGCTGAAGCTTTCTTT
TRBV18,TRBJ1-2,NA,NA,CASSPTDDYGYTF,TGTGCCAGCTCACCTACAGACGACTATGGCTACACCTTC
TRBV7-6,TRBJ2-3,once,TRBD2,CASSSLGLAGVDTQYF,TGTGCCAGCAGCTCCCTTGGACTAGCGGGAGTCGATACGCAGTATTTT
TRBV7-2,TRBJ2-7,NA,TRBD1,CASSLSVGQGTYEQYF,TGTGCCAGCAGCTTAAGTGTGGGACAGGGAACCTACGAGCAGTACTTC
TRBV29-1,TRBJ1-2,NA,NA,CSVAPGHGYGYTF,TGCAGCGTTGCCCCGGGACATGGCTATGGCTACACCTTC
TRBV19,TRBJ2-7,NA,TRBD1,CASSPTGGSYEQYF,TGTGCCAGTAGTCCCACAGGGGGCTCATACGAGCAGTACTTC
TRBV5-1,TRBJ2-1,once,TRBD2,CASGGTSEYNEQFF,TGCGCCAGCGGGGGGACTAGCGAGTACAATGAGCAGTTCTTC
TRBV18,TRBJ1-5,NA,NA,CASSATDGNNQPQHF,TGTGCCAGCTCAGCTACTGACGGCAATAATCAGCCCCAGCATTTT
TRBV27,TRBJ1-5,NA,NA,CASSLVGSNQPQHF,TGTGCCAGCAGTTTAGTTGGGAGCAATCAGCCCCAGCATTTT
TRBV2,TRBJ2-7,NA,NA,CASRRGYYEQYF,TGTGCCAGCAGACGAGGTTACTACGAGCAGTACTTC
TRBV6-5,TRBJ2-6,NA,NA,CASKWAGANVLTF,TGTGCCAGCAAGTGGGCTGGGGCCAACGTCCTGACTTTC
TRBV3-1/TRBV3-2,TRBJ2-1,once,TRBD2,CASSQPTGTTFNEQFF,TGTGCCAGCAGCCAACCAACCGGGACTACCTTCAATGAGCAGTTCTTC
TRBV12-3/TRBV12-4,TRBJ1-1,NA,NA,CASSLQGNTEAFF,TGTGCCAGCAGTTTACAGGGGAACACTGAAGCTTTCTTT
TRBV11-2,TRBJ2-1,NA,TRBD1,CASSSYTSVTGGWVEQFF,TGTGCCAGCAGCTCGTATACATCGGTAACAGGGGGGTGGGTTGAGCAGTTCTTC
TRBV7-9,TRBJ2-1,NA,NA,CASSASGGSYNEQFF,TGTGCCAGCAGCGCATCAGGGGGGTCCTACAATGAGCAGTTCTTC
TRBV28,TRBJ1-1,NA,NA,CASSLGQGSTEAFF,TGTGCCAGCAGTTTGGGCCAGGGGAGCACTGAAGCTTTCTTT
TRBV28,TRBJ1-2,NA,TRBD1,CASDTGERAYGYTF,TGTGCCAGCGATACAGGGGAAAGGGCGTATGGCTACACCTTC
TRBV27,TRBJ2-5,NA,NA,CASKSIWGRETQYF,TGTGCCAGCAAAAGTATATGGGGTCGGGAGACCCAGTACTTC
TRBV11-3,TRBJ2-5,few,NA,CASSYGGGETQYF,TGTGCCAGCAGCTATGGAGGAGGAGAGACCCAGTACTTC
TRBV7-7,TRBJ1-1,NA,NA,CASSSGPNTEAFF,TGTGCTAGCAGCTCGGGACCGAACACTGAAGCTTTCTTT
TRBV28,TRBJ2-7,NA,TRBD2,CASSFSGRAGEQYF,TGTGCCAGCAGTTTTAGCGGGAGGGCGGGTGAGCAGTACTTC
TRBV28,TRBJ1-5,NA,NA,CASSSDWNQPQHF,TGTGCCAGCAGTTCCGATTGGAATCAGCCCCAGCATTTT
TRBV27,TRBJ1-2,NA,NA,CASSPRTGYGYTF,TGTGCCAGCAGTCCCCGGACGGGCTATGGCTACACCTTC
TRBV28,TRBJ2-1,NA,TRBD2,CASGRLAGGVNEQFF,TGTGCCAGCGGGAGACTAGCGGGAGGGGTCAATGAGCAGTTCTTC
TRBV3-1/TRBV3-2,TRBJ1-5,NA,NA,CASSPAGTSQPQHF,TGTGCCAGCAGCCCCGCGGGGACAAGTCAGCCCCAGCATTTT
TRBV19,TRBJ2-1,NA,TRBD2,CASSIGGTSGRRYNEQFF,TGTGCCAGTAGTATAGGTGGGACTAGCGGGAGGCGGTACAATGAGCAGTTCTTC
TRBV5-5,TRBJ2-5,NA,TRBD2,CASSRGGLAGVETQYF,TGTGCCAGCAGCCGTGGGGGACTAGCGGGAGTGGAGACCCAGTACTTC
TRBV5-1,TRBJ2-7,NA,NA,CASSLLGDEQYF,TGCGCCAGCAGCTTGCTAGGGGACGAGCAGTACTTC
TRBV19,TRBJ2-5,NA,TRBD1,CASSSTGLETQYF,TGTGCCAGTAGCTCGACAGGGCTGGAGACCCAGTACTTC
TRBV6-5,TRBJ2-5,NA,NA,CASSYYIGAGLETQYF,TGTGCCAGCAGTTACTACATTGGGGCGGGGTTGGAGACCCAGTACTTC
TRBV28,TRBJ1-1,NA,TRBD1,CASSLPTGANTEAFF,TGTGCCAGCAGTTTACCCACAGGGGCAAACACTGAAGCTTTCTTT
TRBV30,TRBJ1-1,NA,NA,CAWSVPGEGTEAFF,TGTGCCTGGAGTGTCCCAGGGGAGGGAACTGAAGCTTTCTTT